These 28 T cell receptor beta chains were sequenced from one sample in a study of blood T cell repertoires in COVID-19. Repertoires were generated with immunoSEQ multiplex PCR, while TCRdb's copy carries only in-frame clones and drops some. The sample shows over 200,000 clones, around 86% of them seen only once. Sequenced material: peripheral blood. The receptors were gathered from a human donor in a cohort sampled during active COVID-19.

Remarks on this clone: Other DNA variants within this sample encode the same CDR3. The V and J genes are TRBV3-1 (or the pseudogene TRBV3-2) and TRBJ1-1; TRBD1 is a possible D gene (5 bases). From germline, CDR1 is LGHDT and CDR2 YNNKEL (reference sequence). CDR3 length: 14 amino acids. The germline V and J ends were trimmed by 1 base and 8 bases, with 14 bases remaining between them. The CDR3 protein is CASSQGGVGTEAFF. The CDR3 nucleotides are TGTGCCAGCAGCCAAGGGGGGGTGGGGACGGAAGCTTTCTTT.

The chain joins TRBV5-1 to TRBJ1-6, with TRBD1 identical over 9 bases. The CDR3 covers 14 residues. The V gene's germline CDR1 is SGHRS and CDR2 YFSETQ. The ends lost 4 bases at V and 10 bases at J; junction bases unmatched: 6. The CDR3 sequence is CASSVGTGYSPLHF. The CDR3 DNA reads TGCGCCAGCAGCGTGGGGACAGGGTACTCACCCCTCCACTTT.

This chain connects TRBV4-3 to TRBJ1-2; possible D gene TRBD1, 5 bases. V was clipped by 0 bases and J by 9 bases, with 11 bases between them. The CDR3 covers 13 residues. The germline gives CDR1 LGHNA, CDR2 YSLEER. The CDR3, as DNA: TGCGCCAGCAGCCAAGACAGGGTGGGGAGCTACACCTTC. This sequence encodes CASSQDRVGSYTF.

The J gene is TRBJ1-5, the V gene TRBV28; D not certain. CDR1 and CDR2 from the germline V gene are MDHEN and SYDVKM. The length of the CDR3 is 12 residues. V was clipped by 6 bases and J by 1 base, with 4 bases between them. The CDR3 loop is CASSRSNQPQHF. CDR3 nucleotide sequence: TGTGCCAGCAGCAGGAGCAATCAGCCCCAGCATTTT.

For this clone: This sample includes further DNA sequences coding for the same CDR3. CDR3 in DNA: TGTGCCAGCAGCTTAGGAAGGGGGAACACTGAAGCTTTCTTT. Residues: CASSLGRGNTEAFF. The chain carries TRBV7-2 and TRBJ1-1; tentative D call: TRBD1 (5 bases). V lost 1 base and J 1 base, leaving 7 bases between the germline ends. CDR3 size: 14 residues. In germline, CDR1 is SGHTA, CDR2 FQGNSA.

This clone was seen a single time. Other nucleotide sequences from this sample produce the same CDR3. The chain employs TRBV18 and TRBJ1-3; D is ambiguous. The V and J ends lost 3 bases and 0 bases respectively, with 6 bases between them. Germline lookup yields CDR1 KGHSH and CDR2 LQKENI. This CDR3 region has 14 residues. CDR3 sequence: CASSPGSSGNTIYF. As DNA, the CDR3 is TGTGCCAGCTCACCTGGCAGCTCTGGAAACACCATATATTTT.

This chain connects TRBV12-3 or TRBV12-4 to TRBJ2-5; TRBD1 agrees at 7 bases. V shed 5 bases and J 11 bases; nucleotides not matched to a gene: 11. The CDR3 totals 13 residues. In nucleotides, the CDR3 is TGTGCCAGCAGTCAAGACACAGGGGAAGCGCAGTACTTC. Translation: CASSQDTGEAQYF.

The rearrangement links TRBV6-5 to TRBJ1-5; D perhaps matches TRBD1 (5 bases). This CDR3 is built from 13 residues. The germline CDR1 and CDR2 sequences are MNHEY and SVGAGI. V shed 6 bases and J shed 2 bases, with 8 bases lying between them. The CDR3 reads CASRRGGNQPQHF. The DNA for the CDR3 is TGTGCCAGCAGGCGGGGGGGCAATCAGCCCCAGCATTTT.

This rearrangement joins TRBV28 to TRBJ1-5; D may be TRBD1 (5 bases). V was cut by 7 bases and J by 0 bases, with 10 bases left in between. Germline V CDR1 and CDR2: MDHEN, SYDVKM. The CDR3 is 14 amino acids. This CDR3 reads CASNQDTSNQPQHF. The CDR3 DNA is TGTGCCAGCAATCAGGACACTAGCAATCAGCCCCAGCATTTT.

The rearrangement joins TRBV4-1 to TRBJ2-3; 9 positions agree with TRBD2. The germline CDR1 and CDR2 sequences are MGHRA and YSYEKL. Germline trimming cut 5 bases from V and 5 bases from J; bases unmatched to any gene: 11. The CDR3 totals 16 residues. This chain's CDR3 is CASSILDSGSGDTQYF. CDR3 DNA sequence: TGCGCCAGCAGCATCTTGGATAGCGGGAGCGGAGATACGCAGTATTTT.

The V call is TRBV5-4, the J call TRBJ1-2; 9 bases are a match to TRBD1. With V trimmed by 2 bases and J by 8 bases, 4 bases remained unmatched. The CDR3 runs 13 residues. CDR1 SGHNT and CDR2 YYREEE come from the germline V gene (reference sequence). This CDR3 reads CASSFGTGKGYTF. CDR3 DNA: TGTGCCAGCAGCTTCGGGACAGGGAAGGGCTACACCTTC.

The chain couples TRBV6-2 or TRBV6-3 to TRBJ1-2; no clear D. V gave up 0 bases and J gave up 4 bases, with 12 bases separating them. Germline values: CDR1 MNHEY, CDR2 SVGEGT. This CDR3 comprises 15 residues. The CDR3 nucleotides are TGTGCCAGCAGTTACTCGGTCTCCTACAGCTATGGCTACACCTTC. Translating it yields CASSYSVSYSYGYTF.

The chain uses TRBV27 and TRBJ1-1, with TRBD1 as a possible D gene (5 bases). Trimming took off 5 bases at V and 1 base at J, with 11 bases between the two ends. CDR3 size: 14 residues. The germline V gene encodes CDR1 MNHEY and CDR2 SMNVEV (reference sequence). The CDR3 region has the DNA TGTGCCAGCAGTCCAGGACAAGGGAACACTGAAGCTTTCTTT. Translating gives CASSPGQGNTEAFF.

The V gene is TRBV10-3, the J gene TRBJ1-1, with 10 bases aligning to TRBD1. The J segment lost 11 bases and the V segment lost 3 bases, leaving 9 bases of the junction unmatched. The germline V gene has CDR1 ENHRY and CDR2 SYGVKD. This CDR3 has 14 residues. CDR3 loop: CAISDYRGTGDAFF. In nucleotides, the CDR3 is TGTGCCATCAGTGATTATCGTGGGACAGGGGACGCTTTCTTT.

The gene calls are TRBV9 and TRBJ2-3, with D unresolved. This CDR3 is built from 14 residues. Germline values: CDR1 SGDLS, CDR2 YYNGEE. With 7 bases removed from V and 0 bases from J, the gap between germline ends came to 12 bases. CDR3 coding DNA: TGTGCCAGCTCAGTTGGAGCTAGCACAGATACGCAGTATTTT. Translating it yields CASSVGASTDTQYF.

J is TRBJ1-1 and V is TRBV7-2; D is ambiguous. CDR1 and CDR2 (germline): SGHTA, FQGNSA. The CDR3 has 13 amino acids. Trimming left V 4 bases short and J 0 bases short, with 6 bases between. The CDR3 sequence is CASSSLVNTEAFF. In DNA, the CDR3 is TGTGCCAGCAGCTCGCTAGTGAACACTGAAGCTTTCTTT.

The table lists this clone with a few counts. V gene TRBV7-2 combines with J gene TRBJ2-7, with D uncertain. V lost 7 bases and J 0 bases, leaving 13 bases between the germline ends. CDR3 length: 14 residues. CDR1 is SGHTA and CDR2 is FQGNSA in the germline V gene. In nucleotides, the CDR3 is TGTGCCAGCAAACCCCCCGCGAGCTCCTACGAGCAGTACTTC. Translating it yields CASKPPASSYEQYF.

V gene TRBV28 combines with J gene TRBJ1-2; TRBD1 is a possible D gene (5 bases). The CDR3 is made up of 14 amino acids. From germline, CDR1 is MDHEN and CDR2 SYDVKM. Trimming cost V 8 bases and J 4 bases, with 17 bases left between them. In DNA form, the CDR3 reads TGTGCCAGCCTGAGCCTCGTGGGGGGCTATGGCTACACCTTC. Translating gives CASLSLVGGYGYTF.

The chain is built from TRBV6-5 and TRBJ1-6, with D tentatively TRBD1 (5 bases). Germline assignment: CDR1 MNHEY and CDR2 SVGAGI. V lost 7 bases and J lost 8, with 9 bases in between. The CDR3 totals 12 residues. The CDR3 protein is CASKVRDSPLHF. The CDR3 DNA reads TGTGCCAGCAAAGTCAGGGATTCACCCCTCCACTTT.

This clone was counted a single time. V is TRBV6-6 and J is TRBJ2-7, with TRBD1 matching over 10 bases. Germline V gene sequence: CDR1 MNHNY, CDR2 SVGAGI (reference sequence). This CDR3 is 15 amino acids long. Trimming cost V 2 bases and J 3 bases; bases outside gene matches: 4. The CDR3 sequence: CASSYPGQGFYEQYF. The CDR3 DNA sequence: TGTGCCAGCAGTTACCCGGGACAGGGGTTCTACGAGCAGTACTTC.

This clone has more than one count but fewer than ten. This chain links TRBV9 with TRBJ2-5, with 7 bases lining up with TRBD2. CDR1 is SGDLS, CDR2 YYNGEE, per germline. V trimming: 1 base; J trimming: 5 bases; junction bases outside the gene matches: 8. CDR3 length equals 15 residues. CDR3: CASSVHAGEGETQYF. In DNA, the CDR3 is TGTGCCAGCAGCGTACACGCGGGAGAGGGGGAGACCCAGTACTTC. Full variable domain (remainder filled in from reference TRBV9 and TRBJ2-5): DSGVTQTPKHLITATGQRVTLRCSPRSGDLSVYWYQQSLDQGLQFLIQYYNGEERAKGNILERFSAQQFPDLHSELNLSSLELGDSALYFCASSVHAGEGETQYFGPGTRLLVL.

This clone was found once. The sample holds other DNA sequences that translate to the same CDR3. The chain carries TRBV18 and TRBJ2-7, with a tentative D call TRBD1 (7 bases). CDR1 KGHSH and CDR2 LQKENI come from the germline V gene. This CDR3 has 14 amino acids. Trimming left V 3 bases short and J 5 bases short, with 14 bases between. The CDR3 region is CASSPRQGGDEQYF. For the CDR3, the DNA is TGTGCCAGCTCACCTAGGCAGGGGGGTGACGAGCAGTACTTC.

In its sample, this clone was seen once. The chain uses TRBV15 and TRBJ2-3; TRBD1 might be the D (5 bases). The CDR3 is made up of 16 amino acids. V gave up 1 base and J gave up 2 bases, with 13 bases separating them. Germline V gene lookup returns CDR1 LNHNV and CDR2 YYDKDF (reference sequence). The CDR3 sequence is CATSRVQGYYTDTQYF. Written as DNA, the CDR3 is TGTGCCACCAGCAGAGTCCAGGGATATTACACAGATACGCAGTATTTT. The whole variable domain, remainder taken from reference TRBV15 and TRBJ2-3, is DAMVIQNPRYQVTQFGKPVTLSCSQTLNHNVMYWYQQKSSQAPKLLFHYYDKDFNNEADTPDNFQSRRPNTSFCFLDIRSPGLGDTAMYLCATSRVQGYYTDTQYFGPGTRLTVL.

This clone was counted only a few times. The rearrangement links TRBV11-2 to TRBJ1-1; 7 positions match TRBD1. The junction had 6 bases not matched to a gene; V was cut back by 5 bases and J by 0 bases. This CDR3 is 15 amino acids long. Germline V lookup: CDR1 SGHAT, CDR2 FQNNGV. CDR3 sequence: CASSLGQTLNTEAFF. CDR3 DNA: TGTGCCAGCAGCCTGGGACAGACCTTGAACACTGAAGCTTTCTTT.

This clone showed up just a few times. The V gene is TRBV9, the J gene TRBJ1-2; TRBD1 matches 7 bases. V shed 5 bases, J shed 6 bases, and the junction held 7 bases outside the gene matches. Germline V lookup: CDR1 SGDLS, CDR2 YYNGEE. The CDR3 sequence is 13 residues long. The CDR3 bases are TGTGCCAGCAGTACTCGGGACAGAGATGGCTACACCTTC. This translates into CASSTRDRDGYTF. Looking up the rest from reference TRBV9 and TRBJ1-2 gives the full variable domain: DSGVTQTPKHLITATGQRVTLRCSPRSGDLSVYWYQQSLDQGLQFLIQYYNGEERAKGNILERFSAQQFPDLHSELNLSSLELGDSALYFCASSTRDRDGYTFGSGTRLTVV.

This chain links TRBV5-4 with TRBJ1-1; D might be TRBD1 (5 bases). The CDR3 sequence is 16 residues long. Germline CDR1 is SGHNT and CDR2 is YYREEE (reference sequence). V was pared by 1 base and J by 3 bases, with 16 bases between. CDR3 in DNA: TGTGCCAGCAGCTTGCTTGGAGGGGTGGGAGACACTGAAGCTTTCTTT. This encodes CASSLLGGVGDTEAFF.

This chain uses TRBV12-3 or TRBV12-4 with TRBJ1-3; D gene ambiguous. V was pared by 2 bases and J by 4 bases, with 3 bases between. CDR3 length: 12 amino acids. The CDR3: CASSLTGNTIYF. The CDR3 DNA follows: TGTGCCAGCAGTTTAACAGGAAACACCATATATTTT.

V and J are TRBV5-4 and TRBJ2-7; TRBD2 aligns across 13 bases. This CDR3 comprises 16 residues. Germline loops: CDR1 SGHNT, CDR2 YYREEE (reference sequence). V dropped 4 bases and J dropped 4; count of bases not matched to a gene: 8. This chain's CDR3 is CASSPRTSGRRYEQYF. The CDR3 bases are TGTGCCAGCAGCCCGCGGACTAGCGGGAGACGTTACGAGCAGTACTTC.